The rows below give T cell receptor beta chains drawn from one sample of a study of CD8 T cells in ankylosing spondylitis. Using its own MiXCR run on the 5' RACE reads, TCRdb lists one record per CDR3 protein. The table records 200,000 to 250,000 distinct CDR3 sequences, more than 25% of them present only once. The source material was blood, either unsorted or a sorted T cell fraction (not recorded which). These receptors all stem from a male donor with ankylosing spondylitis or in good health (not recorded which). Each CDR3 is given with its conserved first and last residue. The order of the fields is CDR3 protein, CDR3 DNA, clone size, J gene, D gene, V gene. The D gene is left open where the match is weak. Clone size is stated in some rows and not others, as once, few, many or a class when expanded.

CDR3: CSASGVINEQFF; DNA: TGCAGTGCTAGCGGAGTCATTAATGAGCAGTTCTTC; size: many; J: TRBJ2-1; D: .; V: TRBV20-1
CDR3: CSASPEQGAGNYGYTF; DNA: TGCAGTGCTAGCCCGGAACAGGGGGCGGGGAACTATGGCTACACCTTC; size: .; J: TRBJ1-2; D: TRBD1; V: TRBV20-1
CDR3: CASSLYFDSVGSDTQYF; DNA: TGTGCCAGCAGCCTATACTTTGACTCGGTCGGGTCGGATACGCAGTATTTT; size: .; J: TRBJ2-3; D: .; V: TRBV11-2
CDR3: CATSREFSIPTDTQYF; DNA: TGTGCCACCAGCAGAGAGTTTAGCATCCCCACAGATACGCAGTATTTT; size: many; J: TRBJ2-3; D: .; V: TRBV15
CDR3: CASSQEGRGLGNEQFF; DNA: TGCGCCAGCAGCCAAGAGGGCAGGGGCTTAGGCAATGAGCAGTTCTTC; size: .; J: TRBJ2-1; D: .; V: TRBV4-3
CDR3: CSARTNTGELFF; DNA: TGCAGTGCTAGGACAAACACCGGGGAGCTGTTTTTT; size: many; J: TRBJ2-2; D: .; V: TRBV20-1
CDR3: CASRPTAVLMNTEAFF; DNA: TGTGCCAGCAGACCTACGGCAGTCCTCATGAACACTGAAGCTTTCTTT; size: few; J: TRBJ1-1; D: .; V: TRBV6-1
CDR3: CASSAGLAGFEQFF; DNA: TGCGCCAGCAGCGCGGGACTAGCGGGTTTCGAGCAGTTCTTC; size: many; J: TRBJ2-1; D: TRBD2; V: TRBV5-1
CDR3: CASSHWTETNEKLFF; DNA: TGTGCCAGCAGCCACTGGACAGAGACTAATGAAAAACTGTTTTTT; size: .; J: TRBJ1-4; D: .; V: TRBV3-1
CDR3: CASSPIDGYFNEQFF; DNA: TGTGCCAGCAGTCCCATAGACGGTTATTTCAATGAGCAGTTCTTC; size: many; J: TRBJ2-1; D: .; V: TRBV12-3/TRBV12-4
CDR3: CASTATRDSLNEQFF; DNA: TGTGCCAGCACTGCAACCCGGGACAGCCTCAATGAGCAGTTCTTC; size: .; J: TRBJ2-1; D: TRBD1; V: TRBV6-1
CDR3: CSAPYEVGTEAFF; DNA: TGCAGTGCCCCCTACGAGGTGGGCACTGAAGCTTTCTTT; size: few; J: TRBJ1-1; D: .; V: TRBV20-1
CDR3: CASSFRGSGNNEQFF; DNA: TGTGCCAGCAGCTTCCGGGGGAGCGGGAACAATGAGCAGTTCTTC; size: many; J: TRBJ2-1; D: TRBD2; V: TRBV7-9
CDR3: CASSPNRQGIGEQYF; DNA: TGTGCCAGCAGCCCCAACCGACAGGGGATTGGGGAGCAGTACTTC; size: few; J: TRBJ2-7; D: TRBD1; V: TRBV7-9
CDR3: CASSSHGAVSYEQYF; DNA: TGTGCCAGCAGCTCCCACGGCGCTGTTTCCTACGAGCAGTACTTC; size: few; J: TRBJ2-7; D: .; V: TRBV9
CDR3: CASSVGTGTSGIRYEQYF; DNA: TGTGCCAGCAGCGTTGGGACCGGGACTAGCGGGATTCGCTACGAGCAGTACTTC; size: .; J: TRBJ2-7; D: TRBD2; V: TRBV9
CDR3: CSAKETPDTQYF; DNA: TGCAGTGCCAAGGAGACCCCAGATACGCAGTATTTT; size: .; J: TRBJ2-3; D: .; V: TRBV20-1
CDR3: CASSKGTSGELFF; DNA: TGCGCCAGCAGCAAAGGGACGTCCGGGGAGCTGTTTTTT; size: many; J: TRBJ2-2; D: .; V: TRBV5-1
CDR3: CASSVQIYQPQHF; DNA: TGTGCCAGCTCCGTTCAGATATATCAGCCCCAGCATTTT; size: many; J: TRBJ1-5; D: .; V: TRBV12-3/TRBV12-4
CDR3: CASSDGQGGQFF; DNA: TGTGCCAGCAGCGACGGACAGGGTGGGCAGTTCTTC; size: .; J: TRBJ2-1; D: TRBD1; V: TRBV3-1
CDR3: CSVHGTSDTGELFF; DNA: TGCAGCGTCCACGGGACTAGCGACACCGGGGAGCTGTTTTTT; size: few; J: TRBJ2-2; D: TRBD2; V: TRBV29-1
CDR3: CASSLDWRSYNEQFF; DNA: TGTGCCAGCAGCCTTGACTGGCGGTCCTACAATGAGCAGTTCTTC; size: many; J: TRBJ2-1; D: .; V: TRBV7-2
CDR3: CASSPGTVEKLFF; DNA: TGTGCCAGCAGCCCCGGGACGGTTGAAAAACTGTTTTTT; size: many; J: TRBJ1-4; D: .; V: TRBV12-3/TRBV12-4
CDR3: CASERHNEQFF; DNA: TGTGCCAGTGAGCGGCACAATGAGCAGTTCTTC; size: .; J: TRBJ2-1; D: .; V: TRBV9